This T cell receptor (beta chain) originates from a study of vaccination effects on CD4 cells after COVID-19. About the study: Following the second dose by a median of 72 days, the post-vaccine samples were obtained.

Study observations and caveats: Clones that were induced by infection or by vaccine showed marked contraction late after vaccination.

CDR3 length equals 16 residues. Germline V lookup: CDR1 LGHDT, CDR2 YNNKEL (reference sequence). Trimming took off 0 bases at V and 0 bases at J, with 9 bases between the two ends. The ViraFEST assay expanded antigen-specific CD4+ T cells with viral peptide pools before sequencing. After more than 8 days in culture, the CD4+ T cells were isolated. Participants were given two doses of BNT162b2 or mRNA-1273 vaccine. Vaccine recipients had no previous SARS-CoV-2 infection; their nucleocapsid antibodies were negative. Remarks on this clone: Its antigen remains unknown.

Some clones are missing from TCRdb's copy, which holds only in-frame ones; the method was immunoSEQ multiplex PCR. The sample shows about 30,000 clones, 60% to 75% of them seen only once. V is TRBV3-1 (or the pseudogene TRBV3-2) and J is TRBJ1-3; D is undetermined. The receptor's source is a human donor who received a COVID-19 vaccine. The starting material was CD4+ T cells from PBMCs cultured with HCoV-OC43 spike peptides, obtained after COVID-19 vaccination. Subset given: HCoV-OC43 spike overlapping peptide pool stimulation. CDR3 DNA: TGTGCCAGCAGCCAAGAGTACATTTACTCTGGAAACACCATATATTTT. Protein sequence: CASSQEYIYSGNTIYF.